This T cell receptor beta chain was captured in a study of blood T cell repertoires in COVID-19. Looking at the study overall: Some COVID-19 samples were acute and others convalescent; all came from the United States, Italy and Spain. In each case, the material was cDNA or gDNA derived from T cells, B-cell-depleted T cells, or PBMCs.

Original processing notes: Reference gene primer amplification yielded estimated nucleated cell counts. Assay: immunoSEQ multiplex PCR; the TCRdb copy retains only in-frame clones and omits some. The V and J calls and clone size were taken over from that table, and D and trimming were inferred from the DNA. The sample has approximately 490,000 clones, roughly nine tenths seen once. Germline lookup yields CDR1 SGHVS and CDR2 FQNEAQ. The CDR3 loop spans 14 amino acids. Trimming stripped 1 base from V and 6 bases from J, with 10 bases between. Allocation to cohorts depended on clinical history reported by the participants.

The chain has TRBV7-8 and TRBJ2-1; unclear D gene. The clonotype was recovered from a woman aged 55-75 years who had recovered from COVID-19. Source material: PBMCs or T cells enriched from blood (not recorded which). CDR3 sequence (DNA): TGTGCCAGCAGCTTAGAGGAGCTTCGCAATGAGCAGTTCTTC. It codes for CASSLEELRNEQFF.